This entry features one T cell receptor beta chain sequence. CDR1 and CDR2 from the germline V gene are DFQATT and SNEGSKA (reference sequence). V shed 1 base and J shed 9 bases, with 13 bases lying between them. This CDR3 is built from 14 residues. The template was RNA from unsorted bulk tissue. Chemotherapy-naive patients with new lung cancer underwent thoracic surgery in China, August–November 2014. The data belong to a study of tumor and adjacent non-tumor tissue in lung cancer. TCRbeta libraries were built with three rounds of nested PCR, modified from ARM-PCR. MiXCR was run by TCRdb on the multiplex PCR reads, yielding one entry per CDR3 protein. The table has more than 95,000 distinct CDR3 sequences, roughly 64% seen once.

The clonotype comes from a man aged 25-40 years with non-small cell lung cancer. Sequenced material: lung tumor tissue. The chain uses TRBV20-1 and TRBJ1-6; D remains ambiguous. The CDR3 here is CSARAKGGSSPLHF. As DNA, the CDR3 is TGCAGTGCTAGAGCAAAGGGCGGGAGTTCACCCCTCCACTTT.